These T cell receptor beta chains were read from a single sample in a study of T cells in Graves' hyperthyroidism and ophthalmopathy. MiXCR, applied by TCRdb to the multiplex PCR reads, yields one record per CDR3 protein. The sample contains about 52,000 distinct CDR3 sequences, less than 60% of which appear only once. The specimen sequenced was blood. The origin of the receptors is a woman in her forties or fifties with Graves' ophthalmopathy. CDR3s include the opening cysteine and the closing phenylalanine or tryptophan. D genes are given only for firm matches. Rows may omit the clone size; those that give it use once, few, many or a size class.

CDR3 | DNA | V | D | J | size
CASTQYSNTGELFF | TGTGCCAGCACCCAATACTCGAACACCGGGGAGCTGTTTTTT | TRBV5-8 | - | TRBJ2-2 | many
CASSYSGTGNEQFF | TGTGCCAGCAGTTACTCTGGGACAGGGAATGAGCAGTTCTTC | TRBV6-2/TRBV6-3 | TRBD1 | TRBJ2-1 | many
CASSGDRGANYGYTF | TGTGCCAGCAGTGGGGACCGGGGCGCTAACTATGGCTACACCTTC | TRBV25-1 | - | TRBJ1-2 | -
CSVARDVNYEQYF | TGCAGTGTCGCACGGGACGTGAACTACGAGCAGTACTTC | TRBV20-1 | - | TRBJ2-7 | -
CASSSGGLVAGASSYEQYF | TGTGCCAGCAGCTCCGGTGGTTTGGTAGCGGGGGCTAGCTCCTACGAGCAGTACTTC | TRBV3-1 | TRBD2 | TRBJ2-7 | few
CASRTGTSDYNEQFF | TGTGCCAGCAGAACCGGGACTAGCGATTACAATGAGCAGTTCTTC | TRBV6-5 | TRBD2 | TRBJ2-1 | many
CASSLRPAGSNQPQHF | TGTGCCAGCAGCTTACGGCCGGCAGGGAGCAATCAGCCCCAGCATTTT | TRBV7-8 | - | TRBJ1-5 | many
CASSGGWGSPYGQYF | TGTGCCAGTAGCGGAGGGTGGGGTAGCCCCTACGGGCAGTACTTC | TRBV19 | - | TRBJ2-7 | -
CSAYRGNFEAQIF | TGCAGCGCATACAGGGGAAACTTTGAGGCGCAGATCTTC | TRBV29-1 | TRBD1 | TRBJ2-1 | -
CSASGRAGNQPQHF | TGCAGTGCTAGTGGGAGGGCCGGCAATCAGCCCCAGCATTTT | TRBV20-1 | - | TRBJ1-5 | many
CASSLGGGPDTQYF | TGCGCCAGCAGCCTGGGTGGGGGACCAGATACGCAGTATTTT | TRBV4-1 | - | TRBJ2-3 | many
CASSRGTNSQETQYF | TGTGCCAGCAGTAGGGGCACGAACTCCCAAGAGACCCAGTACTTC | TRBV6-5 | - | TRBJ2-5 | many
CASSSVNRSNEQFF | TGCGCCAGCAGCTCGGTGAACAGGAGCAATGAGCAGTTCTTC | TRBV5-1 | - | TRBJ2-1 | many
CSARDRAGEWAETQYF | TGCAGTGCTAGAGATCGGGCGGGTGAATGGGCTGAGACCCAGTACTTC | TRBV20-1 | - | TRBJ2-5 | many
CASSLSDNNCGYTF | TGCGCCAGCAGCTTAAGCGACAACAACTGTGGCTACACCTTC | TRBV11-1 | - | TRBJ1-2 | -
CASSLDGSRNQPQHF | TGCGCCAGCAGCTTAGACGGCAGTCGCAATCAGCCCCAGCATTTT | TRBV5-1 | - | TRBJ1-5 | -
CATSGTQVTGELFF | TGTGCCACCTCCGGGACACAGGTCACCGGGGAGCTGTTTTTT | TRBV24-1 | - | TRBJ2-2 | many
CASSPWGGTYEQYF | TGTGCCAGCAGCCCTTGGGGGGGGACCTACGAGCAGTACTTC | TRBV11-2 | TRBD2 | TRBJ2-7 | many
CASSKGARGNQPQHF | TGTGCCAGCAGCAAGGGGGCTCGCGGCAATCAGCCCCAGCATTTT | TRBV5-6 | TRBD1 | TRBJ1-5 | many
CASSKDGWGEKLFF | TGTGCCAGCAGCAAAGACGGGTGGGGTGAAAAACTGTTTTTT | TRBV4-2 | - | TRBJ1-4 | many
CASSVGIAGGPVGLEETQYF | TGTGCCAGCAGCGTAGGGATAGCGGGAGGGCCTGTCGGCCTCGAGGAGACCCAGTACTTC | TRBV9 | TRBD2 | TRBJ2-5 | many
CARSADEGEEAQYF | TGCGCCCGCAGCGCCGACGAAGGGGAAGAGGCCCAGTACTTC | TRBV5-1 | - | TRBJ2-5 | -
CASSQWTGGYEQYF | TGTGCCAGCAGCCAATGGACAGGGGGCTACGAGCAGTACTTC | TRBV11-2 | TRBD1 | TRBJ2-7 | many
CASSSYLQPLQETQYF | TGTGCCAGCAGCTCGTACTTACAGCCTCTCCAAGAGACCCAGTACTTC | TRBV7-9 | - | TRBJ2-5 | -
CASSYDRYNEQFF | TGTGCCAGCAGTTACGACAGATACAATGAGCAGTTCTTC | TRBV6-6 | - | TRBJ2-1 | many
CSARRTGVQETQYF | TGCAGCGCTAGACGGACAGGGGTTCAAGAGACCCAGTACTTC | TRBV20-1 | TRBD1 | TRBJ2-5 | -
CASSYSSYNEQFF | TGTGCCAGCAGTTACAGCTCCTACAATGAGCAGTTCTTC | TRBV6-2/TRBV6-3 | - | TRBJ2-1 | many
CASSGNTEGTDTQYF | TGCGCCAGCAGTGGGAACACTGAAGGCACAGATACGCAGTATTTT | TRBV10-2 | - | TRBJ2-3 | -
CASSLAEAYNEQFF | TGTGCCAGCAGCTTGGCAGAGGCCTACAATGAGCAGTTCTTC | TRBV5-5 | - | TRBJ2-1 | many
CASSFSGGRNEQFF | TGTGCCAGCAGTTTTTCGGGGGGCCGCAATGAGCAGTTCTTC | TRBV2 | - | TRBJ2-1 | -
CASSYSGRDEQLF | TGTGCCAGCAGTTACTCGGGGAGGGACGAGCAGCTCTTC | TRBV6-6 | TRBD2 | TRBJ2-1 | -
CASSSTGVLNYEQYF | TGTGCCAGCAGTTCTACGGGGGTCCTGAACTACGAGCAGTACTTC | TRBV28 | - | TRBJ2-7 | many
CASRRQGTEAFF | TGTGCCAGTAGACGACAGGGCACTGAAGCTTTCTTT | TRBV19 | TRBD1 | TRBJ1-1 | many
CASSIQGNPEQYF | TGTGCCAGCTCAATACAGGGTAACCCCGAGCAGTACTTC | TRBV18 | - | TRBJ2-7 | many
CASSLSAQNYGYTF | TGTGCCAGCAGCTTATCTGCACAGAACTATGGCTACACCTTC | TRBV5-8 | - | TRBJ1-2 | many
CASSLGTSGMTDTQYF | TGTGCCAGCAGCTTGGGGACTAGCGGGATGACAGATACGCAGTATTTT | TRBV7-8 | TRBD2 | TRBJ2-3 | -
CASSGIKPDYGYTF | TGTGCCAGCAGCGGCATCAAACCCGACTATGGCTACACCTTC | TRBV9 | - | TRBJ1-2 | medium-sized
CASSHGTSGTGELFF | TGTGCCAGCAGTCACGGGACTAGTGGAACCGGGGAGCTGTTTTTT | TRBV27 | TRBD2 | TRBJ2-2 | few
CASSQGTRDDEQFF | TGTGCCAGCTCACAGGGGACTCGAGACGATGAGCAGTTCTTC | TRBV18 | - | TRBJ2-1 | few
CSASPTEAIYGYTF | TGCAGTGCTTCCCCGACAGAGGCAATCTATGGCTACACCTTC | TRBV20-1 | - | TRBJ1-2 | -
CASTYRGRTDTQYF | TGCGCCAGCACCTACAGGGGGCGCACAGATACGCAGTATTTT | TRBV5-1 | TRBD1 | TRBJ2-3 | many
CASSSGPMNTEAFF | TGTGCCAGCAGCTCCGGACCCATGAACACTGAAGCTTTCTTT | TRBV7-3 | - | TRBJ1-1 | -
CAGSLRPDRDPDAQYF | TGTGCCGGTAGTCTCCGCCCGGACAGGGACCCAGATGCGCAGTATTTT | TRBV19 | TRBD1 | TRBJ2-3 | -
CASCLDAGVANNEQFF | TGTGCCAGCTGCTTAGACGCGGGAGTGGCCAACAATGAGCAGTTCTTC | TRBV7-9 | TRBD2 | TRBJ2-1 | -
CASRRDGSQETQYF | TGTGCCAGCAGACGCGACGGGAGTCAAGAGACCCAGTACTTC | TRBV6-5 | - | TRBJ2-5 | many
CASSQRAGQGRYEQYF | TGTGCCAGCAGCCAAAGGGCTGGACAGGGCCGGTACGAGCAGTACTTC | TRBV14 | TRBD1 | TRBJ2-7 | many
CASSLVTAVQETQYF | TGTGCCAGCAGCTTAGTGACGGCGGTCCAAGAGACCCAGTACTTC | TRBV7-2 | - | TRBJ2-5 | many
CASSPGVEETQYF | TGCGCCAGCAGCCCAGGGGTAGAAGAGACCCAGTACTTC | TRBV4-1 | - | TRBJ2-5 | many
CSADGISSYNEQFF | TGCAGTGCGGACGGGATAAGCTCCTACAATGAGCAGTTCTTC | TRBV20-1 | - | TRBJ2-1 | once
CASSPPGTTTDTQYF | TGTGCCAGCAGCCCCCCCGGGACTACCACAGATACGCAGTATTTT | TRBV7-3 | TRBD2 | TRBJ2-3 | many
CASIILGFGGYTF | TGTGCCAGCATAATTTTGGGTTTTGGAGGCTACACCTTC | TRBV6-1 | - | TRBJ1-2 | many
CASSPGTSGRALSYNEQFF | TGTGCCAGCAGCCCCGGGACTAGCGGGAGGGCCTTATCCTACAATGAGCAGTTCTTC | TRBV6-5 | TRBD2 | TRBJ2-1 | -
CSASGGAETQYF | TGCAGTGCTAGCGGGGGGGCCGAGACCCAGTACTTC | TRBV20-1 | TRBD2 | TRBJ2-5 | once
CASKLAGSHEQYF | TGTGCCAGCAAACTAGCCGGGAGCCACGAGCAGTACTTC | TRBV12-3/TRBV12-4 | - | TRBJ2-7 | once
CASSGADTDEQYF | TGTGCCAGTAGTGGGGCCGACACGGACGAGCAGTACTTC | TRBV19 | - | TRBJ2-7 | once
CASSLVAREETQYF | TGTGCCAGCAGCTTGGTAGCTAGAGAAGAGACCCAGTACTTC | TRBV5-4 | - | TRBJ2-5 | -
CASSFSQAGAIGELFF | TGTGCCAGCAGCTTTAGTCAGGCAGGGGCGATCGGGGAGCTGTTTTTT | TRBV13 | - | TRBJ2-2 | many
CASSPVMGSYNSPLHF | TGTGCCAGCAGCCCCGTGATGGGCTCCTATAATTCACCCCTCCACTTT | TRBV6-2/TRBV6-3 | - | TRBJ1-6 | many
CASSQGWDISYEQYF | TGCGCCAGCAGCCAAGGATGGGACATCTCCTACGAGCAGTACTTC | TRBV4-1 | - | TRBJ2-7 | -